This passage covers 29 T cell receptor beta chains from one sample sequenced in a study of control samples from healthy donors and cancer patients. Using immunoSEQ multiplex PCR, the repertoire was profiled, and TCRdb retains in-frame clones only, with some absent. The repertoire has tens of thousands of clones, roughly 90% of them found once; the top ten carry about 15%. Sequencing used blood. These receptors all come from a woman between 65 and 79 years old in good health.

The rearrangement uses TRBV7-9 and TRBJ1-4, with unresolved D. Germline CDR1 SEHNR, CDR2 FQNEAQ (reference sequence). The CDR3 runs to 15 residues. The V end lost 2 bases, the J end lost 8 bases, and 15 bases lay between the germline ends. In nucleotides, the CDR3 is TGTGCCAGCAGCTTAATCGGGGAGTCGTACGAAAAACTGTTTTTT. The encoded protein is CASSLIGESYEKLFF.

This chain joins TRBV5-1 and TRBJ1-2; D not resolved. The CDR3 is 15 amino acids. V was trimmed by 0 bases and J by 0 bases, leaving 9 bases between them. Germline assignment: CDR1 SGHRS and CDR2 YFSETQ. DNA for the CDR3: TGCGCCAGCAGCTTGGGGTCCTCTACTAACTATGGCTACACCTTC. Protein: CASSLGSSTNYGYTF.

The chain combines TRBV15 with TRBJ1-4; no reliable D call. V lost 0 bases to trimming and J lost 2 bases, with 10 bases between them. The CDR3 is 16 residues long. Germline V gene lookup returns CDR1 LNHNV and CDR2 YYDKDF (reference sequence). CDR3 sequence: CATSRDRPGTNEKLFF. CDR3 DNA sequence: TGTGCCACCAGCAGAGACCGGCCGGGGACTAATGAAAAACTGTTTTTT.

This chain uses TRBV19 with TRBJ1-6; D unresolved. Per germline, CDR1 LNHDA and CDR2 SQIVND (reference sequence). Trimming took 0 bases from V and 6 from J, leaving 12 bases between them. The CDR3 has 16 amino acids. The CDR3 loop reads CASSIDRVEANSPLHF. CDR3 coding DNA: TGTGCCAGTAGTATAGATCGGGTGGAGGCTAATTCACCCCTCCACTTT.

V usage is TRBV6-2 or TRBV6-3 and J usage is TRBJ1-1; maybe TRBD1 (6 bases). Trimming took 4 bases from V and 4 from J, leaving 16 bases between them. There are 15 residues in the CDR3. Germline CDR1 and CDR2: MNHEY and SVGEGT. DNA of the CDR3: TGTGCCAGCAGTTTCTCAGGGGTCGCTGGCACTGAAGCTTTCTTT. This codes for CASSFSGVAGTEAFF.

The rearrangement joins TRBV19 to TRBJ1-2; D may be TRBD1 (5 bases). With 5 bases removed from V and 4 bases from J, the gap between germline ends came to 14 bases. Germline CDR1 reads LNHDA; CDR2 reads SQIVND (reference sequence). This CDR3 comprises 14 residues. CDR3 loop: CASSPEGQGYGYTF. CDR3 sequence (DNA): TGTGCCAGTAGTCCGGAAGGGCAGGGCTATGGCTACACCTTC.

The rearrangement links TRBV5-1 to TRBJ1-2; tentative D call: TRBD1 (5 bases). CDR1 and CDR2 (germline): SGHRS, YFSETQ. V gave up 2 bases and J gave up 6 bases, with 14 bases separating them. This CDR3 spans 14 amino acids. CDR3 nucleotides: TGCGCCAGCAGCTTACGGGACTCCGGGCATGGCTACACCTTC. It translates to CASSLRDSGHGYTF.

This chain uses TRBV9 with TRBJ2-1; 14 positions agree with TRBD2. The junction had 14 bases not matched to a gene; V was cut back by 3 bases and J by 6 bases. The CDR3 is 19 residues long. The germline CDR1 and CDR2 sequences are SGDLS and YYNGEE. This chain's CDR3 is CASSAPIPGLAGESNEQFF. The CDR3 DNA follows: TGTGCCAGCAGCGCCCCTATCCCGGGACTAGCGGGAGAGTCCAATGAGCAGTTCTTC.

The V gene is TRBV19, the J gene TRBJ2-3, with 10 nucleotides matching TRBD2. V lost 10 bases, J lost 1 base, and 2 bases stayed unmatched. The CDR3 length is 13 residues. Germline V gene lookup returns CDR1 LNHDA and CDR2 SQIVND (reference sequence). The CDR3 DNA reads as TGTGCCACGACTAGCGGGCGCACAGATACGCAGTATTTT. This gives the protein CATTSGRTDTQYF.

The rearrangement joins TRBV7-8 to TRBJ2-7; the D call may be TRBD1 or TRBD2 (5 bases each). Germline V gene lookup returns CDR1 SGHVS and CDR2 FQNEAQ. The CDR3 length is 14 residues. V lost 1 base to trimming and J lost 2 bases, with 9 bases between them. Here the CDR3 reads CASSLGDLAYEQYF. CDR3 coding DNA: TGTGCCAGCAGCTTAGGGGACCTTGCCTACGAGCAGTACTTC.

This sequence joins TRBV5-4 and TRBJ2-7; 11 positions match TRBD2. The CDR3 runs 15 residues. Germline V gives CDR1 SGHNT, CDR2 YYREEE (reference sequence). Trimming took 4 bases from V and 2 from J; bases not matched to a gene: 5. The CDR3 bases are TGTGCCAGCAGCCTAGGACTAGCGGGCGCCTACGAGCAGTACTTC. This codes for CASSLGLAGAYEQYF.

This clone showed up just a few times. The V and J genes are TRBV25-1 and TRBJ1-5; TRBD1 matches at 9 bases. The germline V gene encodes CDR1 MGHDK and CDR2 SYGVNS. With V trimmed by 5 bases and J by 6 bases, 14 bases remained unmatched. CDR3 length: 17 amino acids. The CDR3 DNA is TGTGCCAGCAGTCCCGGGACAGGGCCGCAGAGGGGTCAGCCCCAGCATTTT. Encoded protein: CASSPGTGPQRGQPQHF.

This chain uses TRBV2 with TRBJ1-2; D perhaps matches TRBD1 (6 bases). V lost 3 bases and J lost 5, with 16 bases in between. CDR3 size: 15 residues. CDR1 and CDR2 (germline): SNHLY, FYNNEI. CDR3: CASSDQGRGLYGYTF. The CDR3 DNA is TGTGCCAGCAGTGACCAGGGCAGGGGCTTGTATGGCTACACCTTC.

The chain carries TRBV5-6 and TRBJ2-1, with TRBD1 as a possible D gene (6 bases). Germline V gene lookup returns CDR1 SGHDT and CDR2 YYEEEE. This CDR3 is 14 amino acids long. The ends were cut back, 6 bases at V and 4 bases at J, with 14 bases in the middle. The CDR3 loop is CASTTGLGYNEQFF. CDR3 DNA sequence: TGTGCCAGCACTACAGGGCTAGGGTACAATGAGCAGTTCTTC.

The V gene is TRBV30, the J gene TRBJ1-4, with D perhaps TRBD1 (6 bases). V gave up 3 bases and J gave up 8 bases, with 16 bases separating them. The CDR3 runs 14 residues. Germline CDR1 GTSNPN, CDR2 SVGIG (reference sequence). CDR3 bases: TGTGCCTGGAGGCGGCAGGGGAAGGACGAAAAACTGTTTTTT. Its translation: CAWRRQGKDEKLFF.

The chain links TRBV5-1 to TRBJ1-1; 8 nucleotides line up with TRBD1. The CDR3 loop spans 20 amino acids. Looked up from germline, CDR1 is SGHRS and CDR2 is YFSETQ. The junction had 19 bases not matched to a gene; V was cut back by 0 bases and J by 3 bases. The CDR3 DNA sequence: TGCGCCAGCAGCTTGGTTGGCAGGGGGCGGGTTGATACGTGGGACACTGAAGCTTTCTTT. This encodes CASSLVGRGRVDTWDTEAFF.

The sample holds a few counts of this clone. The rearrangement uses TRBV12-3 or TRBV12-4 and TRBJ1-1; D unresolved. V was trimmed by 1 base and J by 4 bases, leaving 7 bases between them. The CDR3 spans 13 residues. CDR3 bases: TGTGCCAGCAGTTTAGGTGGGAGCACTGAAGCTTTCTTT. Translated: CASSLGGSTEAFF.

The rearrangement joins TRBV29-1 to TRBJ2-3, with D perhaps being TRBD1 or TRBD2 (5 bases each). The CDR3 is 12 residues long. Trimming removed 6 bases at V and 4 bases at J, with 11 bases between. Germline values: CDR1 SQVTM, CDR2 ANQGSEA. The CDR3 sequence is CSVGDAADTQYF. The CDR3 DNA reads as TGCAGCGTGGGGGACGCCGCAGATACGCAGTATTTT.

This clone was observed a handful of times. The genes are TRBV18 and TRBJ1-1; D gene uncertain. V dropped 2 bases and J dropped 8 bases, with 12 bases sitting between them. The CDR3 is 13 amino acids. CDR1 KGHSH and CDR2 LQKENI come from the germline V gene. The CDR3 loop is CASSPGHGREAFF. DNA for the CDR3: TGTGCCAGCTCACCAGGCCACGGACGAGAAGCTTTCTTT. Complete variable domain (other parts from reference TRBV18 and TRBJ1-1): NAGVMQNPRHLVRRRGQEARLRCSPMKGHSHVYWYRQLPEEGLKFMVYLQKENIIDESGMPKERFSAEFPKEGPSILRIQQVVRGDSAAYFCASSPGHGREAFFGQGTRLTVV.

The CDR3 nucleotides are TGTGCCAGCAACCACGACAGGGGAGCCTACAATGAGCAGTTCTTC. Amino acids: CASNHDRGAYNEQFF. The chain recombines TRBV5-4 with TRBJ2-1; 8 bases fit TRBD1. V gave up 6 bases and J gave up 2 bases; unmatched junction bases: 7. Germline CDR1 is SGHNT and CDR2 is YYREEE (reference sequence). The CDR3 runs 15 residues.

This clone has a single count. The V gene is TRBV5-1, the J gene TRBJ2-2; D is undetermined. From germline, CDR1 is SGHRS and CDR2 YFSETQ. Trimming left V 0 bases short and J 6 bases short, with 3 bases between. The CDR3 runs to 12 residues. Here the CDR3 reads CASSLVPGELFF. CDR3 DNA sequence: TGCGCCAGCAGCTTGGTTCCCGGGGAGCTGTTTTTT.

The V and J genes are TRBV5-1 and TRBJ1-2, with TRBD1 matching 10 bases. Losses at the gene ends were 6 bases for V and 5 bases for J; bases not matched to a gene: 4. The CDR3 sequence is 13 residues long. CDR1 SGHRS and CDR2 YFSETQ come from the germline V gene. The CDR3 DNA sequence: TGCGCCAGCACGGGACAGGGGAGATATGGCTACACCTTC. This translates into CASTGQGRYGYTF. The complete variable domain, with remaining parts taken from reference TRBV5-1 and TRBJ1-2, reads KAGVTQTPRYLIKTRGQQVTLSCSPISGHRSVSWYQQTPGQGLQFLFEYFSETQRNKGNFPGRFSGRQFSNSRSEMNVSTLELGDSALYLCASTGQGRYGYTFGSGTRLTVV.

The chain has TRBV5-1 and TRBJ2-1; TRBD2 is a possible D gene (7 bases). The CDR3 length is 14 residues. V was cut by 9 bases and J by 4 bases, with 17 bases left in between. CDR1 SGHRS and CDR2 YFSETQ come from the germline V gene. CDR3 in amino acids: CATSGGGTYNEQFF. The CDR3 bases are TGCGCCACCTCGGGGGGCGGGACGTACAATGAGCAGTTCTTC. Full variable domain (missing parts from reference TRBV5-1 and TRBJ2-1): KAGVTQTPRYLIKTRGQQVTLSCSPISGHRSVSWYQQTPGQGLQFLFEYFSETQRNKGNFPGRFSGRQFSNSRSEMNVSTLELGDSALYLCATSGGGTYNEQFFGPGTRLTVL.

The chain has TRBV7-9 and TRBJ1-1; D is ambiguous. V dropped 1 base and J dropped 4 bases, with 10 bases sitting between them. The germline V gene has CDR1 SEHNR and CDR2 FQNEAQ (reference sequence). This CDR3 contains 14 residues. CDR3 coding DNA: TGTGCCAGCAGCTTAGGGGAGGGTGGCACTGAAGCTTTCTTT. This encodes CASSLGEGGTEAFF.

This rearrangement joins TRBV3-1 (or the pseudogene TRBV3-2) to TRBJ2-2; TRBD2 matches 8 bases. Germline V CDR1 and CDR2: LGHDT, YNNKEL (reference sequence). CDR3 size: 15 residues. J was trimmed by 1 base and V by 5 bases; bases with no gene match: 3. CDR3 residues: CASSISGRNTGELFF. The CDR3 DNA reads as TGTGCCAGCAGCATCAGCGGGAGGAACACCGGGGAGCTGTTTTTT.

This clone appeared once. V and J are TRBV4-3 and TRBJ1-5; D is unclear. Between the trimmed V and J ends, which lost 1 base and 0 bases, there was a span of 7 bases. The CDR3 covers 15 residues. CDR1 is LGHNA and CDR2 is YSLEER in the germline V gene. DNA for the CDR3: TGCGCCAGCAGCCAAGTACGAAATAGCAATCAGCCCCAGCATTTT. Protein product: CASSQVRNSNQPQHF.

V and J are TRBV18 and TRBJ2-5; D is unclear. The V and J ends lost 0 bases and 5 bases respectively, with 7 bases between them. This CDR3 is 13 amino acids long. In germline, CDR1 is KGHSH, CDR2 LQKENI. CDR3 sequence: CASSPPNWETQYF. For the CDR3, the DNA is TGTGCCAGCTCACCACCGAATTGGGAGACCCAGTACTTC. Supplemented by reference TRBV18 and TRBJ2-5, the full variable domain reads NAGVMQNPRHLVRRRGQEARLRCSPMKGHSHVYWYRQLPEEGLKFMVYLQKENIIDESGMPKERFSAEFPKEGPSILRIQQVVRGDSAAYFCASSPPNWETQYFGPGTRLLVL.

This chain connects TRBV27 to TRBJ2-3, with D possibly TRBD2 on 5 matching bases. The V end was cut by 2 bases, the J end by 5 bases, with 14 bases between. Germline V CDR1 and CDR2: MNHEY, SMNVEV (reference sequence). There are 15 residues in the CDR3. The CDR3 sequence: CASSLEGWTGDTQYF. The CDR3 DNA sequence: TGTGCCAGCAGTTTAGAGGGTTGGACCGGAGATACGCAGTATTTT.

The chain joins TRBV5-1 to TRBJ2-3; 7 bases align to TRBD1. This CDR3 has 16 amino acids. Trimming at V came to 4 bases and at J to 4 bases, leaving 12 bases not matched to a gene. CDR1 SGHRS and CDR2 YFSETQ come from the germline V gene. The CDR3 nucleotides read TGCGCCAGCAGCCCTCCTAAACCAGGGGGTGCAGATACGCAGTATTTT. Protein product: CASSPPKPGGADTQYF.